This TCR beta chain was profiled in a study of cytomegalovirus exposure and HLA in healthy donors. Nominal health characterized the donors when sampled, though unrecorded immune exposures were likely. PCR was performed using 60 Vbeta and 13 Jbeta primers. Sequencing used immunoSEQ multiplex PCR; TCRdb keeps in-frame clones, though not all of them. The table lists some 210,000 clones, 77% of them singletons. Germline CDR1 reads GTSNPN; CDR2 reads SVGIG (reference sequence). Trimming took off 3 bases at V and 7 bases at J, with 12 bases between the two ends. The CDR3 runs to 12 residues. This chain links TRBV30 with TRBJ1-1, with TRBD1 as a possible D gene (5 bases). Input material: PBMCs. The clonotype comes from a woman in her thirties in good health and CMV-seropositive. CDR3 bases: TGTGCCTGGAGGGGCGGCGGGGGTGAAGCTTTCTTT. It encodes CAWRGGGGEAFF.